This T cell receptor beta chain is from a study of monozygotic twins with cystic fibrosis. V lost 0 bases, J lost 7 bases, and 13 bases lay in between. The CDR3 runs 15 residues. Germline V gene sequence: CDR1 KGHSH, CDR2 LQKENI. Produced via immunoSEQ multiplex PCR; TCRdb's table is partial and in-frame only. The sample has about 22,000 clones, around nine tenths seen once; the top ten hold less than 1.5%. The sample consisted of blood. This sequence joins TRBV18 and TRBJ1-5, with D possibly matching TRBD1 (5 bases). The TCR sequence derives from a woman in her 30s with cystic fibrosis. The CDR3 spells CASSPPEGRGQPQHF. The CDR3 coding sequence is TGTGCCAGCTCACCACCGGAGGGAAGGGGACAGCCCCAGCATTTT. The variable domain in full, completed from reference TRBV18 and TRBJ1-5, reads NAGVMQNPRHLVRRRGQEARLRCSPMKGHSHVYWYRQLPEEGLKFMVYLQKENIIDESGMPKERFSAEFPKEGPSILRIQQVVRGDSAAYFCASSPPEGRGQPQHFGDGTRLSIL.